These 9 T cell receptor beta chains share one sample of origin, sequenced in a study of shared clonotypes between healthy human individuals. Data came from immunoSEQ multiplex PCR; TCRdb stores just in-frame clones and leaves some out. The repertoire holds around 640,000 clones, with 96% as singletons. The naive CD8 population came from CD45RO-negative cells selected for CCR7, without terminally differentiated effector memory CD45RA+ cells. Material: naive CD8+ T cells sorted from blood. These receptors came from a woman aged 30 to 39 in good health.

The chain combines TRBV5-1 with TRBJ1-2; 8 bases map to TRBD1. The CDR3 runs 15 residues. V was pared by 1 base and J by 5 bases, with 7 bases of the junction left unmatched. Germline CDR1 and CDR2: SGHRS and YFSETQ. CDR3 region: CASSLYNGQGYGYTF. The DNA for the CDR3 is TGCGCCAGCAGCTTGTATAACGGACAGGGATATGGCTACACCTTC.

This chain links TRBV28 with TRBJ2-5; TRBD2 matches at 11 bases. The CDR3 spans 18 residues. V lost 5 bases, J lost 1 base, and 12 bases stayed unmatched. Germline-derived CDR1 and CDR2 are MDHEN and SYDVKM. The CDR3: CASSRSPWTSGLQETQYF. CDR3 nucleotide sequence: TGTGCCAGCAGTCGTTCGCCTTGGACTAGCGGGCTCCAAGAGACCCAGTACTTC.

V gene TRBV6-4 combines with J gene TRBJ1-5; D is undetermined. CDR1 and CDR2 (germline): MRHNA, SNTAGT. Deletions cut 2 bases from V and 7 bases from J, with 21 bases between. The CDR3 runs to 17 residues. As DNA, the CDR3 is TGTGCCAGCAGTGACGACACAGAACTATTGATTTGGCAGCCCCAGCATTTT. Protein: CASSDDTELLIWQPQHF.

The rearrangement joins TRBV7-3 to TRBJ2-1; no clear D gene. The V end lost 4 bases, the J end lost 14 bases, and 12 bases lay between the germline ends. The CDR3 has 11 amino acids. CDR1 and CDR2 (germline): SGHTA, FQGTGA. DNA for the CDR3: TGTGCCAGCAGCTGGACCGTAGATGAGTTCTTC. Translated, it gives CASSWTVDEFF. Combining the CDR3 with reference TRBV7-3 and TRBJ2-1 gives the whole variable domain GAGVSQTPSNKVTEKGKYVELRCDPISGHTALYWYRQSLGQGPEFLIYFQGTGAADDSGLPNDRFFAVRPEGSVSTLKIQRTERGDSAVYLCASSWTVDEFFGPGTRLTVL.

V usage is TRBV27 and J usage is TRBJ2-5; D is perhaps TRBD2 (6 bases). Between the trimmed V and J ends, which lost 2 bases and 3 bases, there was a span of 7 bases. CDR1 MNHEY and CDR2 SMNVEV come from the germline V gene (reference sequence). This CDR3 is built from 13 residues. The CDR3 nucleotides are TGTGCCAGCAGTTTAACGGGAGAAGAGACCCAGTACTTC. This gives the protein CASSLTGEETQYF.

The rearrangement links TRBV11-2 to TRBJ2-7; either TRBD1 or TRBD2 may supply D (5 bases each). V lost 5 bases and J 3 bases, leaving 11 bases between the germline ends. The germline CDR1 and CDR2 sequences are SGHAT and FQNNGV. This CDR3 has 13 amino acids. DNA of the CDR3: TGTGCCAGCAGCCCGGGACCTATCTACGAGCAGTACTTC. This codes for CASSPGPIYEQYF.

The chain links TRBV30 to TRBJ1-5; D is unclear. Trimming removed 0 bases at V and 1 base at J, with 10 bases between. Germline V gives CDR1 GTSNPN, CDR2 SVGIG (reference sequence). The CDR3 sequence is 15 residues long. CDR3 residues: CAWSVGSSSNQPQHF. CDR3 sequence (DNA): TGTGCCTGGAGTGTAGGTTCCTCCAGCAATCAGCCCCAGCATTTT.

About this clone itself: Other DNA sequences in this specimen translate into the identical CDR3. The chain combines TRBV25-1 with TRBJ2-1; D ambiguous. The V end lost 3 bases, the J end lost 0 bases, and 0 bases lay between the germline ends. The germline V gene encodes CDR1 MGHDK and CDR2 SYGVNS. CDR3 length: 12 residues. The CDR3 reads CASSDSYNEQFF. CDR3 nucleotide sequence: TGTGCCAGCAGTGACTCCTACAATGAGCAGTTCTTC.

V usage is TRBV5-4 and J usage is TRBJ2-7; the D is unclear. V was cut by 2 bases and J by 7 bases, with 13 bases left in between. Germline V lookup: CDR1 SGHNT, CDR2 YYREEE (reference sequence). This CDR3 contains 13 residues. The CDR3 DNA reads TGTGCCAGCAGCTTAGGACCCCTCGAGGAGCAGTACTTC. Translating it yields CASSLGPLEEQYF.